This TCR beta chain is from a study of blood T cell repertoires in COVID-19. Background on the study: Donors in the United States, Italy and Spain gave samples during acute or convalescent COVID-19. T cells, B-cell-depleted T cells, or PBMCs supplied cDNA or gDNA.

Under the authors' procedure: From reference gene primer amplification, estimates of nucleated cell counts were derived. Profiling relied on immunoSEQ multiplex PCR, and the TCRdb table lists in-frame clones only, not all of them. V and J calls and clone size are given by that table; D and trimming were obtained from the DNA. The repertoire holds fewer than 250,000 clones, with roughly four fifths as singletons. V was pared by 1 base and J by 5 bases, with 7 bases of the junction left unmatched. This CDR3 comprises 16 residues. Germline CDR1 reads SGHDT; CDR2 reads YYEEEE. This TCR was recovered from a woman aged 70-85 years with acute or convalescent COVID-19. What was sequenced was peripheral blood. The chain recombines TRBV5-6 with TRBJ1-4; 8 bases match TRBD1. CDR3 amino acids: CASSLKGQGLNEKLFF. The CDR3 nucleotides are TGTGCCAGCAGCTTGAAAGGACAGGGCTTAAATGAAAAACTGTTTTTT. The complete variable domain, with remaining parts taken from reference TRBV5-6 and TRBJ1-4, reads DAGVTQSPTHLIKTRGQQVTLRCSPKSGHDTVSWYQQALGQGPQFIFQYYEEEERQRGNFPDRFSGHQFPNYSSELNVNALLLGDSALYLCASSLKGQGLNEKLFFGSGTQLSVL.